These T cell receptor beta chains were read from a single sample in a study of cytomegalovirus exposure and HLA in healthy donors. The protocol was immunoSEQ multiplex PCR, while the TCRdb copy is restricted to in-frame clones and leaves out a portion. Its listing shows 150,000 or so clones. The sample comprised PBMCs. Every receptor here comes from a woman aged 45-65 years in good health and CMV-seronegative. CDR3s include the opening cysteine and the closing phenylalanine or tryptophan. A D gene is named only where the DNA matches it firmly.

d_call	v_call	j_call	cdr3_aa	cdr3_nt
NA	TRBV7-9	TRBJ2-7	CASSFPGHDYEQYF	TGTGCCAGCAGCTTCCCCGGACACGACTACGAGCAGTACTTC
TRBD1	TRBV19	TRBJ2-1	CASSIPGQGAGEQFF	TGTGCCAGTAGTATTCCGGGACAGGGGGCAGGTGAGCAGTTCTTC
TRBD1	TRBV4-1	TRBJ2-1	CASSLTGGSYNEQFF	TGCGCCAGCAGCCTAACAGGGGGGTCCTACAATGAGCAGTTCTTC
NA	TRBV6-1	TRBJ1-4	CASSDSGEGSEKLFF	TGTGCCAGCAGTGACTCGGGGGAAGGGTCTGAAAAACTGTTTTTT
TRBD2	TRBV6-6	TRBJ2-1	CASSYPGGSDNEQFF	TGTGCCAGCAGTTACCCTGGCGGGAGTGACAATGAGCAGTTCTTC
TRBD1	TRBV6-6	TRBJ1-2	CASSSRTGSGYTF	TGTGCCAGCAGTTCACGGACAGGGAGCGGCTACACCTTC
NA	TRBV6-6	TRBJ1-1	CASRPPLRETEAFF	TGTGCCAGCAGACCTCCACTCCGGGAGACTGAAGCTTTCTTT
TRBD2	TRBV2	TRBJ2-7	CASSRPSGDSYEQYF	TGTGCCAGCAGTCGGCCTAGCGGGGACTCCTACGAGCAGTACTTC
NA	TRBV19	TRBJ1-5	CASSKQGSNQPQHF	TGTGCCAGTAGTAAACAGGGAAGCAATCAGCCCCAGCATTTT
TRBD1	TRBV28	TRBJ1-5	CASRYRGLLQPQHF	TGTGCCAGCAGGTACAGGGGTCTCCTTCAGCCCCAGCATTTT
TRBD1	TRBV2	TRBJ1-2	CASSEGSDRGLGYTF	TGTGCCAGCAGTGAAGGATCGGACAGGGGCCTCGGCTACACCTTC
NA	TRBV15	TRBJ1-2	CATSDDRIWGYTF	TGTGCCACCAGCGACGACAGGATCTGGGGCTACACCTTC
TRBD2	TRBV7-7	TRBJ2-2	CASSFERGVPGELFF	TGTGCTAGCAGCTTCGAGCGGGGGGTCCCCGGGGAGCTGTTTTTT
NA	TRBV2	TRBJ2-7	CASRGLSYEQYF	TGTGCCAGCAGGGGGCTGTCCTACGAGCAGTACTTC
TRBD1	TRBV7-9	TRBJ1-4	CASSLLTGGEKLFF	TGTGCCAGCAGCTTACTGACAGGGGGTGAAAAACTGTTTTTT
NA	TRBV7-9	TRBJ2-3	CASSFDVPGSGTDTQYF	TGTGCCAGCAGCTTCGATGTCCCGGGGAGCGGCACAGATACGCAGTATTTT
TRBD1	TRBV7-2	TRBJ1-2	CASSPATGQSRSGYTF	TGTGCCAGCAGCCCAGCAACGGGACAGTCTCGTTCGGGCTACACCTTC
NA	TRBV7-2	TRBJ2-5	CASSLQGQETQYF	TGTGCCAGCAGCTTACAGGGGCAAGAGACCCAGTACTTC
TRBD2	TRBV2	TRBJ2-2	CASSGVSGGNTGELFF	TGTGCCAGCAGTGGGGTTAGCGGGGGCAACACCGGGGAGCTGTTTTTT
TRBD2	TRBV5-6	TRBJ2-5	CASSLGLAMQETQYF	TGTGCCAGCAGCTTAGGACTAGCGATGCAAGAGACCCAGTACTTC
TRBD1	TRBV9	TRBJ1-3	CASSARRDSSGNTIYF	TGTGCCAGCAGCGCACGCCGGGACAGCTCTGGAAACACCATATATTTT
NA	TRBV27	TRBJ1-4	CASSLRGNNEKLFF	TGTGCCAGCAGTTTAAGAGGGAACAATGAAAAACTGTTTTTT